This section outlines one TCR beta chain sequence together with its context. Its specificity is not known. Libraries were prepared by immunoSEQ multiplex PCR; TCRdb keeps only in-frame clonotypes and omits some of them. The sample contains around 69,000 clones, around 90% of which appear only once. These data are taken from a study of OX40 agonist ivuxolimab in advanced cancers. Study-wide background: Patients were treated with intravenous ivuxolimab, dosed at 0.01 to 10 mg/kg and infused every 2 weeks. Having had anti-PD-1, anti-PD-L1 or anti-CTLA-4 therapy before was allowed, and around 44% had some.

Study-wide results and caveats: Circulating CD4+ and CD8+ T cells showed clonal expansion by week 6 at 0.1 to 3.0 mg/kg.

Germline CDR1 reads SGHNT; CDR2 reads YENEEA. The trim removed 7 bases at V and 5 bases at J, leaving 6 bases unmatched. The CDR3 is made up of 14 amino acids. The clonotype was recovered from an adult with an advanced solid tumor such as melanoma, head and neck, liver or kidney cancer. This chain links TRBV11-3 with TRBJ1-4; TRBD1 matches at 8 bases. The source material was CD4+ or CD8+ T cells sorted from blood, sampled in a trial of the OX40 agonist ivuxolimab. The CDR3 reads CASTPGGENEKLFF. As DNA, the CDR3 is TGTGCCAGCACCCCAGGGGGCGAAAATGAAAAACTGTTTTTT.